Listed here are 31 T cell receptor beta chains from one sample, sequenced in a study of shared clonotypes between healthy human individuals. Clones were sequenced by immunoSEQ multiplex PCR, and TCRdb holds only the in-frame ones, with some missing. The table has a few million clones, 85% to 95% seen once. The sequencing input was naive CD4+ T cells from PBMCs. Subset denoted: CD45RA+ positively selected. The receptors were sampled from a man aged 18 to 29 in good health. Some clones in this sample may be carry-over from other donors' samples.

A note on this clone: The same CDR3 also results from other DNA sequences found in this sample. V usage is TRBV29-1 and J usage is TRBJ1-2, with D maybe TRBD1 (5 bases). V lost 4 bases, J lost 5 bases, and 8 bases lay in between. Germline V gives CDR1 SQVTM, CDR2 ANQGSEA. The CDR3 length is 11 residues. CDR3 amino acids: CSVGQTYGYTF. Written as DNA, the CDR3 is TGCAGCGTTGGACAGACATATGGCTACACCTTC.

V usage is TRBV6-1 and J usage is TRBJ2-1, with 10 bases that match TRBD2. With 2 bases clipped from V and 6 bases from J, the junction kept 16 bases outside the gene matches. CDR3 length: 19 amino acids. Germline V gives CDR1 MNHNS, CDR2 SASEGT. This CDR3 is CASSERSRGWTSGTNEQFF. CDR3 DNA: TGTGCCAGCAGTGAAAGGTCACGGGGGTGGACTAGCGGTACCAATGAGCAGTTCTTC.

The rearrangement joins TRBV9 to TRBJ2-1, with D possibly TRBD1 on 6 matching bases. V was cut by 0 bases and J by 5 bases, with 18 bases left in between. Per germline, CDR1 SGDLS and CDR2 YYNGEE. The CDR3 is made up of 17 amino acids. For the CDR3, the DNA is TGTGCCAGCAGCGTAGAAGAGGGTCAGGGGCCCGACAATGAGCAGTTCTTC. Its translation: CASSVEEGQGPDNEQFF.

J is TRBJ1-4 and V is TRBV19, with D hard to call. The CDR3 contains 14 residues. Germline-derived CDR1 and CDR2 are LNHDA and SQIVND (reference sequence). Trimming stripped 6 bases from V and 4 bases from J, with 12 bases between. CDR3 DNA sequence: TGTGCCAGTAGAAGCCGTTCGCGTAATGAAAAACTGTTTTTT. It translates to CASRSRSRNEKLFF.

The CDR3 nucleotides read TGCGCCAGCAGCCCCACAGGGAACTCTGGGGCCAACGTCCTGACTTTC. Translation gives CASSPTGNSGANVLTF. The genes are TRBV4-1 and TRBJ2-6, with D possibly matching TRBD1 (6 bases). V gave up 4 bases and J gave up 0 bases, with 10 bases separating them. This CDR3 comprises 16 residues. CDR1 is MGHRA and CDR2 is YSYEKL in the germline V gene.

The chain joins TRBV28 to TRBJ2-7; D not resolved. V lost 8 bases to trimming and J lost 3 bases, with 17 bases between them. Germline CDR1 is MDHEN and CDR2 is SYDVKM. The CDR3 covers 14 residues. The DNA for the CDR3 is TGTGCCAGCTCTCTCTTGGGAATTATCTACGAGCAGTACTTC. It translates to CASSLLGIIYEQYF. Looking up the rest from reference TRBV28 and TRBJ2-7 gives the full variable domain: DVKVTQSSRYLVKRTGEKVFLECVQDMDHENMFWYRQDPGLGLRLIYFSYDVKMKEKGDIPEGYSVSREKKERFSLILESASTNQTSMYLCASSLLGIIYEQYFGPGTRLTVT.

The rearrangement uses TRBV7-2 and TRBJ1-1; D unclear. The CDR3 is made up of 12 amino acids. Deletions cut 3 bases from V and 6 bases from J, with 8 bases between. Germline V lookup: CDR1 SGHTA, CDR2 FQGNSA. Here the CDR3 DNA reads TGTGCCAGCAGCTTTATTGTCTCTGAAGCTTTCTTT. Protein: CASSFIVSEAFF.

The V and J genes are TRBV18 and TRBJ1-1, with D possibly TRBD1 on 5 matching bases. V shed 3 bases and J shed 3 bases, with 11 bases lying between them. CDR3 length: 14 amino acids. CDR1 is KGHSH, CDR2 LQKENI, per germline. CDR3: CASSPRKGDTEAFF. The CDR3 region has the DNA TGTGCCAGCTCACCCAGAAAAGGGGACACTGAAGCTTTCTTT. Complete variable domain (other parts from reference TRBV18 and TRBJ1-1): NAGVMQNPRHLVRRRGQEARLRCSPMKGHSHVYWYRQLPEEGLKFMVYLQKENIIDESGMPKERFSAEFPKEGPSILRIQQVVRGDSAAYFCASSPRKGDTEAFFGQGTRLTVV.

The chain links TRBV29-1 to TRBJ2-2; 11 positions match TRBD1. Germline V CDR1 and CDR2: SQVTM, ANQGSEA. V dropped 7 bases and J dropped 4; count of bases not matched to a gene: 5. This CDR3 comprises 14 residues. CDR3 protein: CSAGTGGITGELFF. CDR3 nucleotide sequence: TGCAGCGCCGGGACAGGGGGTATCACCGGGGAGCTGTTTTTT.

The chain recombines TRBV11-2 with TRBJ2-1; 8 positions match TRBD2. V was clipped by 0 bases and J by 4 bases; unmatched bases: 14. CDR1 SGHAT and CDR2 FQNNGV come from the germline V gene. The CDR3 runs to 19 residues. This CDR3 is CASSLDNRKLADVYNEQFF. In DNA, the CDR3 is TGTGCCAGCAGCTTAGATAACAGGAAACTAGCGGACGTTTACAATGAGCAGTTCTTC.

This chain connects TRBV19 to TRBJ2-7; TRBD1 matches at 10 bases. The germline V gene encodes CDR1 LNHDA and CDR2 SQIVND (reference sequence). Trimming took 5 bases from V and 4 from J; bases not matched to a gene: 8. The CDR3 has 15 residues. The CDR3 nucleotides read TGTGCCAGTAGTGTGAGAGGGACAGGGGTTTACGAGCAGTACTTC. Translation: CASSVRGTGVYEQYF.

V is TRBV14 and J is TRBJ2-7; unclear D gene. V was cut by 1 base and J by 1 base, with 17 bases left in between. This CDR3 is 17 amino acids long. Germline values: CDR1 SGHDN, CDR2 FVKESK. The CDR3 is CASSQAWPTPTSYEQYF. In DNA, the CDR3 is TGTGCCAGCAGCCAAGCGTGGCCGACACCCACTTCCTACGAGCAGTACTTC. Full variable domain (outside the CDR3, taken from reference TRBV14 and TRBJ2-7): EAGVTQFPSHSVIEKGQTVTLRCDPISGHDNLYWYRRVMGKEIKFLLHFVKESKQDESGMPNNRFLAERTGGTYSTLKVQPAELEDSGVYFCASSQAWPTPTSYEQYFGPGTRLTVT.

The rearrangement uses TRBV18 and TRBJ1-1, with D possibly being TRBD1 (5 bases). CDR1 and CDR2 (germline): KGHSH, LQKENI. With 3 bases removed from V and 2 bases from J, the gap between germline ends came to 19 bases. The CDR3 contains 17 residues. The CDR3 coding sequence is TGTGCCAGCTCACCCCCCGGGACGCAGGAGGTTAACACTGAAGCTTTCTTT. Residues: CASSPPGTQEVNTEAFF.

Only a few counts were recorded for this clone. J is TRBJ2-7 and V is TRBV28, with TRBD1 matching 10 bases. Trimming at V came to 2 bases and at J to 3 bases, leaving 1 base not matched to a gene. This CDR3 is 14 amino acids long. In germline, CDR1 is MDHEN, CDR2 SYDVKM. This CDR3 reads CASSLRTGGYEQYF. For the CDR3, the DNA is TGTGCCAGCAGTTTACGGACAGGGGGCTACGAGCAGTACTTC.

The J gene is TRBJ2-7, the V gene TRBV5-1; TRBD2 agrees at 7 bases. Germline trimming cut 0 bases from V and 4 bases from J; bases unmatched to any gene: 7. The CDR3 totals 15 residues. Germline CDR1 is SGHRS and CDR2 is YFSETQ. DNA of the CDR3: TGCGCCAGCAGCTTGGGGGCTAGCGGAGCTTACGAGCAGTACTTC. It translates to CASSLGASGAYEQYF.

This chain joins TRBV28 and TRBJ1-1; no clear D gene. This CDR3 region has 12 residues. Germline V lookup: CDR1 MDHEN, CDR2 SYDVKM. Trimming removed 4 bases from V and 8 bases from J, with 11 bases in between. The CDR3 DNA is TGTGCCAGCAGTTCGGCACGGAGGGAAGCTTTCTTT. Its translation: CASSSARREAFF.

The CDR3 loop reads CASSLDTGPNQPQHF. The CDR3 DNA sequence: TGCGCCAGCAGCTTGGACACAGGGCCCAATCAGCCCCAGCATTTT. This chain links TRBV5-1 with TRBJ1-5; D may be TRBD1 (6 bases). Deletions cut 0 bases from V and 3 bases from J, with 10 bases between. The CDR3 consists of 15 residues. The germline CDR1 and CDR2 sequences are SGHRS and YFSETQ.

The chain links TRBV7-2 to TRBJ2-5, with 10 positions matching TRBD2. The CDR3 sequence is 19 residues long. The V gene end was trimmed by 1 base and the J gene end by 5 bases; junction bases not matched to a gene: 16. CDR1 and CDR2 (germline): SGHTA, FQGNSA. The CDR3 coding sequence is TGTGCCAGCAGCTTAGATACGCTTCCAGCGGGAGGGCCCGACGAGACCCAGTACTTC. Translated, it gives CASSLDTLPAGGPDETQYF.

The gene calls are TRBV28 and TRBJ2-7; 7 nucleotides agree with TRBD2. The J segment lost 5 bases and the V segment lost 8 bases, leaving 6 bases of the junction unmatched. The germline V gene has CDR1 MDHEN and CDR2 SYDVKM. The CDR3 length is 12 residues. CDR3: CASSSGYNEQYF. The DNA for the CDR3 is TGTGCCAGCTCTAGCGGATATAACGAGCAGTACTTC.

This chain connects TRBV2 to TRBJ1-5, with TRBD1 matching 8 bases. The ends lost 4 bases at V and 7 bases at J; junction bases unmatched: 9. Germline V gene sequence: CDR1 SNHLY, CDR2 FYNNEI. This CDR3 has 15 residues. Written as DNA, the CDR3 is TGTGCCAGCAGTGTGGAGACAGGGGAACGACAGCCCCAGCATTTT. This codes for CASSVETGERQPQHF.

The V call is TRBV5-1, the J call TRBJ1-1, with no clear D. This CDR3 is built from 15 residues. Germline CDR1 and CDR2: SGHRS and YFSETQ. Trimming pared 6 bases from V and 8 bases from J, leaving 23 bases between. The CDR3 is CASNSAPETYLEAFF. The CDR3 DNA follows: TGCGCCAGCAACTCTGCACCAGAAACCTATTTAGAAGCTTTCTTT. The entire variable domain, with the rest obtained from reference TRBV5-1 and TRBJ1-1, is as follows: KAGVTQTPRYLIKTRGQQVTLSCSPISGHRSVSWYQQTPGQGLQFLFEYFSETQRNKGNFPGRFSGRQFSNSRSEMNVSTLELGDSALYLCASNSAPETYLEAFFGQGTRLTVV.

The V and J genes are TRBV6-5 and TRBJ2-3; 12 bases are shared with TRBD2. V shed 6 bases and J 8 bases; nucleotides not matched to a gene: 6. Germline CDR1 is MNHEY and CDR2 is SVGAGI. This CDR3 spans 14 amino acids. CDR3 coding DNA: TGTGCCAGCAGACGACTAGCGGGAGAGGGTACGCAGTATTTT. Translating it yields CASRRLAGEGTQYF.

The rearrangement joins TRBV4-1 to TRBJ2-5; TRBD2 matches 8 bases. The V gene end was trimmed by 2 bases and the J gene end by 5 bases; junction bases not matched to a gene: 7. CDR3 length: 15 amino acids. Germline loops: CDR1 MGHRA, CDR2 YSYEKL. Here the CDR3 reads CASSQNLAGPETQYF. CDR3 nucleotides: TGCGCCAGCAGCCAAAATCTAGCGGGCCCGGAGACCCAGTACTTC.

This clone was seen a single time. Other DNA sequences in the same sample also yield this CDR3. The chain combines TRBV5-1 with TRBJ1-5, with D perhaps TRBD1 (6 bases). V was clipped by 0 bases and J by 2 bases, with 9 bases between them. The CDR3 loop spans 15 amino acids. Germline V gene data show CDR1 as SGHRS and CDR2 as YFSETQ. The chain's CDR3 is CASSLEGVGNQPQHF. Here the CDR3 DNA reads TGCGCCAGCAGCTTGGAGGGGGTAGGCAATCAGCCCCAGCATTTT. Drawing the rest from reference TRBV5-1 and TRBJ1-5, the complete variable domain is KAGVTQTPRYLIKTRGQQVTLSCSPISGHRSVSWYQQTPGQGLQFLFEYFSETQRNKGNFPGRFSGRQFSNSRSEMNVSTLELGDSALYLCASSLEGVGNQPQHFGDGTRLSIL.

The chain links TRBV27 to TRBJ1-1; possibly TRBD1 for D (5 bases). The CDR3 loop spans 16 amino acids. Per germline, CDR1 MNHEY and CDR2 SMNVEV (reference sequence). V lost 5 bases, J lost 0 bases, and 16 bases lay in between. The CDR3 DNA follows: TGTGCCAGCAGTCGAGTTACGGGACTTATGAACACTGAAGCTTTCTTT. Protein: CASSRVTGLMNTEAFF.

The CDR3 coding sequence is TGCGCCAGCAGCTTGGGACAGGGGGGAAGGATGGAAAAACTGTTTTTT. Translation: CASSLGQGGRMEKLFF. The chain employs TRBV5-1 and TRBJ1-4; 9 nucleotides agree with TRBD1. This CDR3 has 16 amino acids. Germline loops: CDR1 SGHRS, CDR2 YFSETQ. With V trimmed by 0 bases and J by 8 bases, 8 bases remained unmatched.

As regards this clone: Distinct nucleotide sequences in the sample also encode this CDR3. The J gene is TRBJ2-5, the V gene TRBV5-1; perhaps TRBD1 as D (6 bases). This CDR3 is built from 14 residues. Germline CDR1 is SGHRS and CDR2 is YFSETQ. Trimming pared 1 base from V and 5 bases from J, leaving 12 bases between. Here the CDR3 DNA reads TGCGCCAGCAGCTTGCGCCTGAGGGGGGAGACCCAGTACTTC. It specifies CASSLRLRGETQYF. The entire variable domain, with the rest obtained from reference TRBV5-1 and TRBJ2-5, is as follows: KAGVTQTPRYLIKTRGQQVTLSCSPISGHRSVSWYQQTPGQGLQFLFEYFSETQRNKGNFPGRFSGRQFSNSRSEMNVSTLELGDSALYLCASSLRLRGETQYFGPGTRLLVL.

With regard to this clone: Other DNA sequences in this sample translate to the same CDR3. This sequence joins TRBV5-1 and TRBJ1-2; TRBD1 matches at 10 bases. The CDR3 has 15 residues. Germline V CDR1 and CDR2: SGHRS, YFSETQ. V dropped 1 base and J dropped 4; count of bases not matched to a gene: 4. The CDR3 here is CASSLSGTGVYGYTF. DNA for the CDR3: TGCGCCAGCAGCTTGTCAGGGACAGGGGTCTATGGCTACACCTTC.

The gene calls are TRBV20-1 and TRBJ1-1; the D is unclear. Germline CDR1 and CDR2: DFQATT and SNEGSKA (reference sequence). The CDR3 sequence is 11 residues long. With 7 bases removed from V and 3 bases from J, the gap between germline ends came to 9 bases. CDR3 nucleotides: TGCAGTGTCATCGGGGACACTGAAGCTTTCTTT. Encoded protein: CSVIGDTEAFF.

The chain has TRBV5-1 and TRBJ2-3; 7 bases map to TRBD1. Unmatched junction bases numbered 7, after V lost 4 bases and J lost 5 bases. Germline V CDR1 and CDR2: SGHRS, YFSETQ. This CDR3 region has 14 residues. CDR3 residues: CASSPGQVGDTQYF. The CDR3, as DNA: TGCGCCAGCAGCCCCGGACAGGTGGGAGATACGCAGTATTTT.

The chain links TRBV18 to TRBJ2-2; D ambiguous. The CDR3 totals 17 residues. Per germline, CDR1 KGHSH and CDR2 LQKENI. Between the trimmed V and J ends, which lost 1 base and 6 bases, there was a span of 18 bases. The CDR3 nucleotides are TGTGCCAGCTCACCACGGAGCCGTTCTACGATAGCCGGGGAGCTGTTTTTT. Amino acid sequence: CASSPRSRSTIAGELFF.